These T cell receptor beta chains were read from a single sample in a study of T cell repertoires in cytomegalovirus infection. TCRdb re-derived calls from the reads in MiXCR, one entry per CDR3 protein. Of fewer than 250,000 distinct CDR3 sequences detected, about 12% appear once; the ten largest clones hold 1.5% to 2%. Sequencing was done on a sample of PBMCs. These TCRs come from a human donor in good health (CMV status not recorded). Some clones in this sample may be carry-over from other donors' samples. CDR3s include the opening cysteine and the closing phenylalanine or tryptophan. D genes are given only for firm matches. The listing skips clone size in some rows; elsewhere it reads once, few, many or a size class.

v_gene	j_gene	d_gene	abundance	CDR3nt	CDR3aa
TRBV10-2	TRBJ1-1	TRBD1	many	TGCGCCAGCAGTGTTAACGGACAGGCGAACACTGAAGCTTTCTTT	CASSVNGQANTEAFF
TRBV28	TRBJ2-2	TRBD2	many	TGTGCCAGCAGTTTATGGGGTCTAGCGGGAGCGGTGAAAACCGGGGAGCTGTTTTTT	CASSLWGLAGAVKTGELFF
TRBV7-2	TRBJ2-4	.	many	TGTGCCAGCAGCTTAGGTTATAAAAACATTCAGTACTTC	CASSLGYKNIQYF
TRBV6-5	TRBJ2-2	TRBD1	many	TGTGCCAGCAGCCCTAACAGGGGTGGCACCGGGGAGCTGTTTTTT	CASSPNRGGTGELFF
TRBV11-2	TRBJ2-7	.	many	TGTGCCAGCAGCCCATCCCGGGCCGGCTACGAGCAGTACTTC	CASSPSRAGYEQYF
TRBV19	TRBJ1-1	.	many	TGTGCCAGTAGTATTTCCCCCATGGGGACTGAAGCTTTCTTT	CASSISPMGTEAFF
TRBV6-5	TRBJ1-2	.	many	TGTGCCAGCATGGGGCACCTCCCCCTCTATGGCTACACCTTC	CASMGHLPLYGYTF
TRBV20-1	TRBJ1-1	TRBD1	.	TGCAGTGCTGGGGGACAGGGGGACACTGAAGCTTTCTTT	CSAGGQGDTEAFF
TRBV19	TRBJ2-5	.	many	TGTGCCAGTAGCCCGGGGGCGCGGGAGACCCAGTACTTC	CASSPGARETQYF
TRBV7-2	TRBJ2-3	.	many	TGTGCCAGCAGCAACCCTGAAGGGCGCACAGATACGCAGTATTTT	CASSNPEGRTDTQYF
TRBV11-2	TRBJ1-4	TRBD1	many	TGTGCCAGCAGCTCGGAGACAGGGCGACTGTTTTTT	CASSSETGRLFF
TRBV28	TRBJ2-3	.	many	TGTGCCAGCAGTTTAAGCGGAAGATCCTCAGATACGCAGTATTTT	CASSLSGRSSDTQYF
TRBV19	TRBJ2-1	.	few	TGTGCCAGTAGTGAGGAAGCACGAAGCTCCTACAATGAGCAGTTCTTC	CASSEEARSSYNEQFF
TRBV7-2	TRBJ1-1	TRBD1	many	TGTGCCAGCAGCTTTCGTACAGGGGGCGGTGGAGGTGAAGCTTTCTTT	CASSFRTGGGGGEAFF
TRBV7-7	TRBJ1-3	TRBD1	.	TGTGCCAGCAGCCCCGGGACAGGGTCCTCTGGAAACACCATATATTTT	CASSPGTGSSGNTIYF
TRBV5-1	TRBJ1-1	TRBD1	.	TGCGCCAGCAGCTTTAGGACAGGGGCCTTTAGGGACACTGAAGCTTTCTTT	CASSFRTGAFRDTEAFF
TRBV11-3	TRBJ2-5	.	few	TGTGCCAGCAGCTACCTCAGGAAAGAGACCCAGTACTTC	CASSYLRKETQYF
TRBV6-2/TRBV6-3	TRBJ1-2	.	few	TGTGCCAGCAGTACGGTGGACCATGGCTACACCTTC	CASSTVDHGYTF
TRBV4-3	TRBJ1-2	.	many	TGCGCCAGCAGCCAAGAATTCCTAAAGGACTATGGCTACACCTTC	CASSQEFLKDYGYTF
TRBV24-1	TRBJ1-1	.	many	TGTGCCACCAGTGATCCGAAAACAGGGATTAACACTGAAGCTTTCTTT	CATSDPKTGINTEAFF
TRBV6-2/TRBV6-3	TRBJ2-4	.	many	TGTGCCAGCACTTACCGCAGGGACCTAGCCAAAAACATTCAGTACTTC	CASTYRRDLAKNIQYF
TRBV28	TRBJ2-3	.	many	TGTGCCAGCAGTCCCAGTGGGGGGGCTTCGGGTACGCAGTATTTT	CASSPSGGASGTQYF
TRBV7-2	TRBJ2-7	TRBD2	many	TGTGCCAGCAGCCCTAGCGGGAGTCCCGTCGAGCAGTACTTC	CASSPSGSPVEQYF
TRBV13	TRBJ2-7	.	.	TGTGCCAGCAGCTTAGATAGGGCCGAGTCCTACGAGCAGTACTTC	CASSLDRAESYEQYF
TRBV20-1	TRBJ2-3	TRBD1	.	TGCAGTGCCCAACGGACAGGGGCAGATACGCAGTATTTT	CSAQRTGADTQYF
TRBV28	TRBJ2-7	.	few	TGTGCCAGCAGTTCAATAGCGGCCTATAGCTCCTACGAGCAGTACTTC	CASSSIAAYSSYEQYF
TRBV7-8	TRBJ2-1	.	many	TGTGCCAGCAGCTTAGCGGTCTCGAAGGACAATGAGCAGTTCTTC	CASSLAVSKDNEQFF
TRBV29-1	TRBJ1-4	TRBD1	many	TGCAGCGTCACCGGGACAGATAATGAAAAACTGTTTTTT	CSVTGTDNEKLFF
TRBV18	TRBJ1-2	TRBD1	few	TGTGCCAGCTCACCCTCTGGGACAGACTATGGCTACACCTTC	CASSPSGTDYGYTF
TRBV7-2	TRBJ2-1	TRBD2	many	TGTGCCAGCAGCTTGGGGGGTGCGGGAGGGGAGCAGTTCTTC	CASSLGGAGGEQFF
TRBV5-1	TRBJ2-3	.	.	TGCGCCAGCAGCTTCAAAGAATCTAGCACAGATACGCAGTATTTT	CASSFKESSTDTQYF
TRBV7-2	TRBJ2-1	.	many	TGTGCCAGCAGCTCCGGACAGATCTCCTACAATGAGCAGTTCTTC	CASSSGQISYNEQFF
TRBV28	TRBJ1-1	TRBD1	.	TGTGCCAGCAGTTTATATACAGGGGGCGGAAGGGAAGCTTTCTTT	CASSLYTGGGREAFF
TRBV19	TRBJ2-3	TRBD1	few	TGTGCCAGTAGTACGACAGGGGGAATAGATACGCAGTATTTT	CASSTTGGIDTQYF
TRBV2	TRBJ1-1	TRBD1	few	TGTGCCAGCAGTTATCCGGAGACAGGGAGAAACACTGAAGCTTTCTTT	CASSYPETGRNTEAFF
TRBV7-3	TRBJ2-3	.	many	TGTGCCAGCAGCTTAGAGGGGCCGGGGTCCGATACGCAGTATTTT	CASSLEGPGSDTQYF
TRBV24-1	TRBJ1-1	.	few	TGTGCCACCAGTGACCGGGAGGAAGCTTTCTTT	CATSDREEAFF